These 4 T cell receptor beta chains came from one sample sequenced in a study of T cells in Graves' hyperthyroidism and ophthalmopathy. Amplification yielded TCR beta CDR3 regions, with RNA transcripts as the source. The study used the HTBI primer set for a first-round RT-PCR of the TCR CDR3. Via MiXCR, TCRdb re-called the multiplex PCR reads, giving one row per CDR3 protein. The sample contains about 690,000 distinct CDR3 sequences, around a sixth of which appear only once. The sequencing input was blood. The receptors were sampled from a man aged 50-59 years with Graves' hyperthyroidism.

This clonotype was detected a few times. It may be a read error: a sequence one base away is much more abundant. The chain carries TRBV7-9 and TRBJ1-5; the D is unclear. Trimming cost V 3 bases and J 5 bases, with 5 bases left between them. Per germline, CDR1 SEHNR and CDR2 FQNEAQ (reference sequence). The CDR3 length is 12 residues. The CDR3 bases are TGTGCCAGCAGCTTTATGGATCAGCCCCAGCATTTT. As protein: CASSFMDQPQHF.

In its sample, this clonotype was seen many times. J is TRBJ2-2 and V is TRBV12-3 or TRBV12-4, with TRBD2 matching 10 bases. The junction had 6 bases not matched to a gene; V was cut back by 7 bases and J by 7 bases. The CDR3 length is 14 residues. The CDR3 protein is CASTSGRAGGELFF. CDR3 nucleotide sequence: TGTGCCAGCACAAGCGGGAGGGCCGGCGGGGAGCTGTTTTTT.

There are many counts of this clonotype. This chain joins TRBV12-3 or TRBV12-4 and TRBJ1-2; D gene ambiguous. This CDR3 has 14 amino acids. V was clipped by 1 base and J by 6 bases, with 12 bases between them. CDR3 DNA: TGTGCCAGCAGTTTAGATCGGGGTAAAAATGGCTACACCTTC. Amino acid sequence: CASSLDRGKNGYTF.

There are many counts of this clonotype. V usage is TRBV10-3 and J usage is TRBJ1-1; D unclear. V lost 2 bases, J lost 7 bases, and 8 bases lay in between. Germline V CDR1 and CDR2: ENHRY, SYGVKD. CDR3 length: 12 residues. The CDR3, as DNA: TGTGCCATCAGTGAGCCCAATAATGAAGCTTTCTTT. It yields the protein CAISEPNNEAFF.